This is a list of T cell receptor beta chains from one sample in a study of cytomegalovirus exposure and HLA in healthy donors. Only in-frame clones appear in the TCRdb table, and some are missing; sequencing was by immunoSEQ multiplex PCR. Of 150,000 to 200,000 clones in the sample, 65% to 75% were seen once. Sequencing was performed on PBMCs. The receptors derive from a girl between 10 and 17 years old in good health and CMV-seronegative. CDR3s include the opening cysteine and the closing phenylalanine or tryptophan. D genes are given only for firm matches. Clone size, where shown, is once, few, many, or a class for clones that have expanded.

j_call: TRBJ1-2; d_call: NA; v_call: TRBV11-2; clone_size: NA; cdr3_aa: CASSRGQNYGYTF; cdr3_nt: TGTGCCAGCAGCCGTGGACAGAACTATGGCTACACCTTC
j_call: TRBJ2-2; d_call: TRBD2; v_call: TRBV7-3; clone_size: once; cdr3_aa: CASSKTSGGASDTGELFF; cdr3_nt: TGTGCCAGCAGCAAGACTAGCGGGGGGGCGTCGGACACCGGGGAGCTGTTTTTT
j_call: TRBJ1-1; d_call: TRBD1; v_call: TRBV13; clone_size: NA; cdr3_aa: CASSGSDRGRAEAFF; cdr3_nt: TGTGCCAGCAGCGGGTCGGACAGGGGGCGGGCTGAAGCTTTCTTT
j_call: TRBJ1-1; d_call: TRBD1; v_call: TRBV6-5; clone_size: NA; cdr3_aa: CASSYPGQGQEAFF; cdr3_nt: TGTGCCAGCAGTTACCCAGGACAGGGCCAAGAAGCTTTCTTT
j_call: TRBJ1-3; d_call: TRBD1; v_call: TRBV6-1; clone_size: NA; cdr3_aa: CASSPRTGTDTIYF; cdr3_nt: TGTGCCAGCAGTCCCCGGACAGGGACGGACACCATATATTTT
j_call: TRBJ1-1; d_call: TRBD1; v_call: TRBV30; clone_size: once; cdr3_aa: CAWGRGQGWTEAFF; cdr3_nt: TGTGCCTGGGGCCGAGGACAGGGGTGGACTGAAGCTTTCTTT
j_call: TRBJ2-2; d_call: TRBD1; v_call: TRBV9; clone_size: NA; cdr3_aa: CASRTGTGVTGELFF; cdr3_nt: TGTGCCAGCCGAACCGGGACAGGGGTCACCGGGGAGCTGTTTTTT
j_call: TRBJ2-7; d_call: NA; v_call: TRBV9; clone_size: NA; cdr3_aa: CASSARVGEGEQYF; cdr3_nt: TGTGCCAGCAGCGCCCGAGTAGGGGAAGGCGAGCAGTACTTC
j_call: TRBJ1-3; d_call: NA; v_call: TRBV10-3; clone_size: NA; cdr3_aa: CAITRQDVSGNTIYF; cdr3_nt: TGTGCCATCACTCGACAGGACGTCTCTGGAAACACCATATATTTT
j_call: TRBJ1-3; d_call: NA; v_call: TRBV6-1; clone_size: NA; cdr3_aa: CASSGVLGPGNTIYF; cdr3_nt: TGTGCCAGCAGTGGCGTCCTGGGGCCTGGAAACACCATATATTTT
j_call: TRBJ2-7; d_call: NA; v_call: TRBV10-2; clone_size: few; cdr3_aa: CASSEAMDEQYF; cdr3_nt: TGCGCCAGCTCTGAGGCAATGGACGAGCAGTACTTC
j_call: TRBJ1-2; d_call: NA; v_call: TRBV5-1; clone_size: NA; cdr3_aa: CASSPRWENNYGYTF; cdr3_nt: TGCGCCAGCAGCCCTCGGTGGGAGAATAACTATGGCTACACCTTC
j_call: TRBJ2-3; d_call: TRBD2; v_call: TRBV6-6; clone_size: NA; cdr3_aa: CASSFTSGGRDTQYF; cdr3_nt: TGTGCCAGCAGTTTCACTAGCGGGGGGAGGGATACGCAGTATTTT
j_call: TRBJ2-6; d_call: TRBD1; v_call: TRBV9; clone_size: NA; cdr3_aa: CASSLTGSGANVLTF; cdr3_nt: TGTGCCAGCAGCTTGACAGGGTCCGGGGCCAACGTCCTGACTTTC
j_call: TRBJ1-6; d_call: NA; v_call: TRBV4-1; clone_size: NA; cdr3_aa: CASSQDGPVFSDSPLHF; cdr3_nt: TGCGCCAGCAGCCAAGATGGTCCGGTTTTCTCCGATTCACCCCTCCACTTT
j_call: TRBJ1-1; d_call: NA; v_call: TRBV4-2; clone_size: NA; cdr3_aa: CASSQLLVGDMNTEAFF; cdr3_nt: TGTGCCAGCAGCCAACTTCTCGTAGGGGATATGAACACTGAAGCTTTCTTT
j_call: TRBJ2-3; d_call: TRBD2; v_call: TRBV6-6; clone_size: few; cdr3_aa: CASASDLAGRADTQYF; cdr3_nt: TGTGCCAGCGCTTCCGACCTAGCGGGGAGGGCAGATACGCAGTATTTT
j_call: TRBJ1-6; d_call: TRBD1; v_call: TRBV6-1; clone_size: once; cdr3_aa: CASSDFDRVDNSPLHF; cdr3_nt: TGTGCCAGCAGTGATTTCGACAGGGTAGACAATTCACCCCTCCACTTT
j_call: TRBJ2-1; d_call: TRBD2; v_call: TRBV14; clone_size: NA; cdr3_aa: CASSQDATSGGYNEQFF; cdr3_nt: TGTGCCAGCAGCCAAGATGCGACTAGCGGGGGATACAATGAGCAGTTCTTC
j_call: TRBJ1-5; d_call: TRBD1; v_call: TRBV30; clone_size: NA; cdr3_aa: CAWSGGTGAFQPQHF; cdr3_nt: TGTGCCTGGAGTGGAGGGACAGGGGCATTTCAGCCCCAGCATTTT
j_call: TRBJ2-7; d_call: NA; v_call: TRBV5-1; clone_size: NA; cdr3_aa: CASSSNLGGRDHEQYF; cdr3_nt: TGCGCCAGCAGCTCGAACCTAGGGGGTAGGGACCACGAGCAGTACTTC
j_call: TRBJ2-7; d_call: TRBD1; v_call: TRBV6-1; clone_size: NA; cdr3_aa: CASSDPDRGWYEQYF; cdr3_nt: TGTGCCAGCAGTGATCCGGACAGGGGGTGGTACGAGCAGTACTTC
j_call: TRBJ2-3; d_call: TRBD2; v_call: TRBV27; clone_size: NA; cdr3_aa: CASSYGTSRDTQYF; cdr3_nt: TGTGCCAGCAGTTACGGGACTAGCAGAGATACGCAGTATTTT
j_call: TRBJ2-7; d_call: TRBD2; v_call: TRBV5-1; clone_size: NA; cdr3_aa: CASSLGLAVAYEQYF; cdr3_nt: TGCGCCAGCAGCTTGGGACTAGCGGTAGCCTACGAGCAGTACTTC
j_call: TRBJ1-5; d_call: TRBD1; v_call: TRBV18; clone_size: NA; cdr3_aa: CASSPDLRGQSNQPQHF; cdr3_nt: TGTGCCAGCTCACCAGATCTAAGGGGACAGAGCAATCAGCCCCAGCATTTT
j_call: TRBJ1-2; d_call: NA; v_call: TRBV5-1; clone_size: NA; cdr3_aa: CASSPGVGEARGYTF; cdr3_nt: TGCGCCAGCAGCCCCGGGGTAGGGGAGGCTCGAGGCTACACCTTC
j_call: TRBJ2-3; d_call: NA; v_call: TRBV7-3; clone_size: NA; cdr3_aa: CASSISGTDTQYF; cdr3_nt: TGTGCCAGCAGCATTAGCGGCACAGATACGCAGTATTTT
j_call: TRBJ1-1; d_call: TRBD1; v_call: TRBV7-3; clone_size: once; cdr3_aa: CASSHGQVNTEAFF; cdr3_nt: TGTGCCAGCAGCCATGGACAGGTGAACACTGAAGCTTTCTTT
j_call: TRBJ1-5; d_call: NA; v_call: TRBV6-1; clone_size: once; cdr3_aa: CASSEAYGARNQPQHF; cdr3_nt: TGTGCCAGCAGTGAAGCCTATGGGGCTCGGAATCAGCCCCAGCATTTT
j_call: TRBJ2-7; d_call: TRBD1; v_call: TRBV14; clone_size: NA; cdr3_aa: CASSPGQGWEQYF; cdr3_nt: TGTGCCAGCAGCCCCGGACAGGGCTGGGAGCAGTACTTC